This TCR beta chain was retrieved from a study of neurological immune-mediated disorders. The study's findings and limits: The level of TCR clonal expansion was highest in patients with HTLV-1-associated myelopathy and lowest in multiple sclerosis, where it fell below the level seen in healthy controls. The multiple sclerosis repertoire cluster had no clinical or MRI correlate.

V lost 0 bases and J lost 7; bases outside the gene matches: 6. The germline gives CDR1 SGHRS, CDR2 YFSETQ. CDR3 size: 14 residues. 5'RACE employing 10-nucleotide random UMIs yielded the cDNA. Each CDR3 protein is one row after TCRdb ran MiXCR on the 5' RACE reads. The sample records fewer than 80,000 distinct CDR3 sequences, around 5% being singletons. Remarks on this clonotype: What it binds is unknown.

V is TRBV5-1 and J is TRBJ1-2; TRBD1 matches 7 bases. Material: PBMCs. The TCR was taken from a woman in her 50s with multiple sclerosis. CDR3 DNA sequence: TGCGCCAGCAGCTTGGACAGGGGACTCGGTGGCTACACCTTC. As protein: CASSLDRGLGGYTF.